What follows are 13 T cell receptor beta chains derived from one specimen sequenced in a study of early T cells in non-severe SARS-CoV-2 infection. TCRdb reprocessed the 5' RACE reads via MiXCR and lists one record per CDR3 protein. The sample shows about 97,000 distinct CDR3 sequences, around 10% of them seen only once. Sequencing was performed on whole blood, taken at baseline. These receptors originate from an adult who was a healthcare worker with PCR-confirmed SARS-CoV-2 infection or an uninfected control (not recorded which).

CDR3 sequence: CSARAMTAGAGEQYF. The CDR3 region has the DNA TGCAGTGCTAGAGCCATGACAGCGGGAGCTGGCGAGCAGTACTTC. The chain combines TRBV20-1 with TRBJ2-7; 8 bases are shared with TRBD2. V gave up 1 base and J gave up 6 bases; unmatched junction bases: 11. There are 15 residues in the CDR3. From germline, CDR1 is DFQATT and CDR2 SNEGSKA (reference sequence).

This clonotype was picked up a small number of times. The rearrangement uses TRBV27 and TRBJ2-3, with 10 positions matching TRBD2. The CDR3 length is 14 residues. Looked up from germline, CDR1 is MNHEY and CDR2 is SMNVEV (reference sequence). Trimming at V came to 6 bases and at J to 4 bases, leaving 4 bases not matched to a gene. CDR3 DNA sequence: TGTGCCAGCAGAGCGGGAGGGGGCGCAGATACGCAGTATTTT. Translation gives CASRAGGGADTQYF.

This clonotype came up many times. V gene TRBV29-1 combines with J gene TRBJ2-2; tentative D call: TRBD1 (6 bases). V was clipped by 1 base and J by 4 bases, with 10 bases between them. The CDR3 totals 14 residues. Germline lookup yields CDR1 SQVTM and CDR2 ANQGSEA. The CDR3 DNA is TGCAGCGTTGAAGGCAGGGGTGGCACCGGGGAGCTGTTTTTT. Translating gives CSVEGRGGTGELFF.

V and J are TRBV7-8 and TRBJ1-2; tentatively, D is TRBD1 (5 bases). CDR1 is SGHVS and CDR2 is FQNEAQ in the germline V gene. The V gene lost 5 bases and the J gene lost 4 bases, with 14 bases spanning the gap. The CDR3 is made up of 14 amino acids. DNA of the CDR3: TGTGCCAGCAGCCTCCGGGACGGCTCCTATGGCTACACCTTC. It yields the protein CASSLRDGSYGYTF.

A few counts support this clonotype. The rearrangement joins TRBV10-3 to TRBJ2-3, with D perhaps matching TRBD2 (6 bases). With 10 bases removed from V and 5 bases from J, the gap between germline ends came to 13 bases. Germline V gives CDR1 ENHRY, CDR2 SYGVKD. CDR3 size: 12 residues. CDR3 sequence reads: CATIGGEDTQYF. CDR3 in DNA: TGTGCCACCATAGGAGGGGAAGATACGCAGTATTTT.

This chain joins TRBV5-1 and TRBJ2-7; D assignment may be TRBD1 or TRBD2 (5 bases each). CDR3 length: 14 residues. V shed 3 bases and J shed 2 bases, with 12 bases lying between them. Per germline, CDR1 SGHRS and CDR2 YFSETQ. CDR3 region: CASSSGAAAYEQYF. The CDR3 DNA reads TGCGCCAGCAGCTCCGGGGCAGCAGCCTACGAGCAGTACTTC.

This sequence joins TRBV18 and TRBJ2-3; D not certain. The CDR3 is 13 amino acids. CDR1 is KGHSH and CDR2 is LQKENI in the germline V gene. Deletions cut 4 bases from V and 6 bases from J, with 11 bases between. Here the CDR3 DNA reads TGTGCCAGCTCACTACGACGGCTGGATACGCAGTATTTT. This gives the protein CASSLRRLDTQYF.

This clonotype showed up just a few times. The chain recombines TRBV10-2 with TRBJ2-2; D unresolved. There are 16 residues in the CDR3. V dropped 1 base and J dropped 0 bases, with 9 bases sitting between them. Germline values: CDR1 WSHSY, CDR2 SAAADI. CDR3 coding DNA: TGCGCCAGCAGTGAGTTGACCACCTCGAACACCGGGGAGCTGTTTTTT. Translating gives CASSELTTSNTGELFF.

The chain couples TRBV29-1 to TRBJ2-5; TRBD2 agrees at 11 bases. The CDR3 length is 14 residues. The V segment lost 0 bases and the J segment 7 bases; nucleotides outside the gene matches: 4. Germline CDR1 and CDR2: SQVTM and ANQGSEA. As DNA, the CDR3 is TGCAGCGTTGAAGAACTAGCGGGAGTGGGGACCCAGTACTTC. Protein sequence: CSVEELAGVGTQYF. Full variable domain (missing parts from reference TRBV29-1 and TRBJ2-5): SAVISQKPSRDICQRGTSLTIQCQVDSQVTMMFWYRQQPGQSLTLIATANQGSEATYESGFVIDKFPISRPNLTFSTLTVSNMSPEDSSIYLCSVEELAGVGTQYFGPGTRLLVL.

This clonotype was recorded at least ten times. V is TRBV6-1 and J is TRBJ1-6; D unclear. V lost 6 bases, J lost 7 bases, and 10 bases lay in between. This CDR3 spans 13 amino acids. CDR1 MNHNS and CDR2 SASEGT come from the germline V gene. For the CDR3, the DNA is TGTGCCAGCAGAGCGATAACCAATTCACCCCTCCACTTT. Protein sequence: CASRAITNSPLHF.

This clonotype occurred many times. The CDR3 loop is CASSLSGQGLGEQFF. The CDR3 nucleotides read TGTGCCAGCAGCTTATCAGGTCAAGGCCTCGGTGAGCAGTTCTTC. This chain links TRBV7-2 with TRBJ2-1, with D unresolved. Germline V CDR1 and CDR2: SGHTA, FQGNSA. V was pared by 2 bases and J by 9 bases, with 17 bases between. CDR3 length equals 15 residues.

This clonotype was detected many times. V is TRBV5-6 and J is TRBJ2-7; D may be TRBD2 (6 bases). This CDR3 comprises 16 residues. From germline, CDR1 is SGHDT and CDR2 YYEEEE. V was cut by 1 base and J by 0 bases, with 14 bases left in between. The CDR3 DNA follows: TGTGCCAGCAGCTTGTCTGTAGCGGCTTACTCCTACGAGCAGTACTTC. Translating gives CASSLSVAAYSYEQYF.

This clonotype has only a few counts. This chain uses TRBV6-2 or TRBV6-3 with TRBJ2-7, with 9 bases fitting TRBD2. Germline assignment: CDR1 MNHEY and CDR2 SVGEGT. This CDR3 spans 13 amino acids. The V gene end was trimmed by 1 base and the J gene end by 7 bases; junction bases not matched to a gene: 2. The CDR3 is CASSYWTSDEQYF. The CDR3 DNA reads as TGTGCCAGCAGTTACTGGACTAGCGATGAGCAGTACTTC.